Following are 27 T cell receptor beta chains from one sample sequenced in a study of cytomegalovirus exposure and HLA in healthy donors. Libraries were prepared by immunoSEQ multiplex PCR; TCRdb keeps only in-frame clonotypes and omits some of them. This table holds 250,000 to 400,000 clones, around 90% found once. The source material was PBMCs. These TCRs come from a man between 25 and 39 years old in good health and CMV-seronegative.

V and J are TRBV4-1 and TRBJ2-1; D is perhaps TRBD1 (6 bases). The germline V gene encodes CDR1 MGHRA and CDR2 YSYEKL. This CDR3 comprises 18 residues. Trimming shortened V by 5 bases and J by 0 bases, and 20 bases separated the two germline ends. CDR3 in DNA: TGCGCCAGCAGCATCCAATCGGGCAGGGGATACTCCTACAATGAGCAGTTCTTC. It is translated as CASSIQSGRGYSYNEQFF.

In nucleotides, the CDR3 is TGTGCCAGCAGCTTAATTGCTCAGGGGTATCGAGGCAATGAGCAGTTCTTC. Its protein is CASSLIAQGYRGNEQFF. The V and J genes are TRBV11-2 and TRBJ2-1, with D possibly matching TRBD1 (6 bases). Germline V gene data show CDR1 as SGHAT and CDR2 as FQNNGV. The CDR3 covers 17 residues. Trimming shortened V by 2 bases and J by 6 bases, and 20 bases separated the two germline ends.

The chain employs TRBV11-1 and TRBJ2-7; 12 nucleotides agree with TRBD1. Per germline, CDR1 SGHAT and CDR2 FQDESV (reference sequence). The CDR3 loop spans 15 amino acids. V trimming: 5 bases; J trimming: 0 bases; junction bases outside the gene matches: 2. In DNA, the CDR3 is TGTGCCAGCAGCGCGGGACAGGGGGCCTCCTACGAGCAGTACTTC. Protein: CASSAGQGASYEQYF.

CDR3 nucleotides: TGCGCCAGCAGCTTGGCCTCTGGGGCCGATGGCTACACCTTC. It encodes CASSLASGADGYTF. This sequence joins TRBV5-1 and TRBJ1-2, with TRBD1 as a possible D gene (5 bases). V was trimmed by 0 bases and J by 6 bases, leaving 12 bases between them. The CDR3 length is 14 residues. Germline assignment: CDR1 SGHRS and CDR2 YFSETQ.

The chain joins TRBV4-2 to TRBJ2-5, with 7 bases fitting TRBD1. The V and J ends lost 0 bases and 4 bases, in that order; junction bases with no gene match: 8. This CDR3 has 16 residues. Germline-derived CDR1 and CDR2 are LGHNA and YNFKEQ. The CDR3 is CASSQDRQGKGETQYF. The CDR3 nucleotides read TGTGCCAGCAGCCAAGACCGACAGGGAAAGGGAGAGACCCAGTACTTC.

The chain is built from TRBV7-8 and TRBJ1-4, with 7 positions matching TRBD1. Germline trimming cut 5 bases from V and 9 bases from J; bases unmatched to any gene: 18. The V gene's germline CDR1 is SGHVS and CDR2 FQNEAQ. The CDR3 totals 17 residues. DNA for the CDR3: TGTGCCAGCAGCGAAAGGCAGATTGGAGGGGGCGGGAAAAAACTGTTTTTT. Amino acids: CASSERQIGGGGKKLFF.

This clone was found once. The V and J genes are TRBV19 and TRBJ2-3; tentatively, D is TRBD1 (5 bases). V lost 4 bases, J lost 4 bases, and 15 bases lay in between. The CDR3 is 15 residues long. Germline V gene lookup returns CDR1 LNHDA and CDR2 SQIVND (reference sequence). The DNA of the CDR3 is TGTGCCAGTAGTAAGACGCCCCAGGGCGCAGATACGCAGTATTTT. Translated, it gives CASSKTPQGADTQYF.

Only a few counts were recorded for this clone. The chain recombines TRBV30 with TRBJ1-6; 11 bases match TRBD1. This CDR3 is built from 13 residues. Per the germline V gene, CDR1 is GTSNPN and CDR2 is SVGIG (reference sequence). V trimming: 5 bases; J trimming: 8 bases; junction bases outside the gene matches: 2. The CDR3 sequence is CAWRDRGDSPLHF. CDR3 nucleotide sequence: TGTGCCTGGCGGGACAGGGGGGATTCACCCCTCCACTTT.

The CDR3 here is CASRLYGRENQPQHF. CDR3 nucleotide sequence: TGTGCCAGCAGGCTCTACGGCAGGGAAAATCAGCCCCAGCATTTT. The chain joins TRBV6-1 to TRBJ1-5; weak D call: TRBD1 (5 bases). CDR1 MNHNS and CDR2 SASEGT come from the germline V gene. The length of the CDR3 is 15 residues. Trimming removed 6 bases at V and 4 bases at J, with 16 bases between.

This chain joins TRBV27 and TRBJ2-2; TRBD2 aligns across 8 bases. Germline values: CDR1 MNHEY, CDR2 SMNVEV (reference sequence). J lost 4 bases, V lost 5 bases, and 9 bases had no gene match. The CDR3 length is 16 residues. As DNA, the CDR3 is TGTGCCAGCAGTGAAAGGCGGGGGGTCTCCACCGGGGAGCTGTTTTTT. This gives the protein CASSERRGVSTGELFF.

Only one count was recorded for this clone. The chain has TRBV11-2 and TRBJ1-1; 7 bases fit TRBD1. The CDR3 contains 12 residues. Unmatched junction bases numbered 4, after V lost 5 bases and J lost 7 bases. Germline V gene lookup returns CDR1 SGHAT and CDR2 FQNNGV. Here the CDR3 reads CASSADRDEAFF. CDR3 coding DNA: TGTGCCAGCAGCGCTGACAGGGATGAAGCTTTCTTT.

V is TRBV6-1 and J is TRBJ2-3; 7 bases match TRBD1. CDR1 is MNHNS and CDR2 is SASEGT in the germline V gene. The CDR3 consists of 16 residues. The J segment lost 2 bases and the V segment lost 4 bases, leaving 9 bases of the junction unmatched. The CDR3, as DNA: TGTGCCAGCAGTGGAGGACAGGCCCATATCACAGATACGCAGTATTTT. It specifies CASSGGQAHITDTQYF.

The chain has TRBV10-1 and TRBJ2-2; D uncertain. Germline V lookup: CDR1 WNHNN, CDR2 SYGVQD (reference sequence). Trimming removed 6 bases from V and 6 bases from J, with 8 bases in between. CDR3 length: 12 residues. CDR3 region: CASSRSPGELFF. The CDR3 nucleotides are TGCGCCAGCAGCAGGTCTCCCGGGGAGCTGTTTTTT.

The chain recombines TRBV19 with TRBJ2-4; TRBD2 is a possible D gene (7 bases). The CDR3 runs 18 residues. V dropped 6 bases and J dropped 4 bases, with 25 bases sitting between them. Germline-derived CDR1 and CDR2 are LNHDA and SQIVND (reference sequence). The CDR3 sequence: CASRPFGGRGEDKNIQYF. For the CDR3, the DNA is TGTGCCAGTAGGCCCTTCGGGGGGCGGGGAGAAGATAAAAACATTCAGTACTTC.

The V call is TRBV30, the J call TRBJ1-6; no firm D call. V lost 4 bases, J lost 9 bases, and 10 bases lay in between. The CDR3 is 12 amino acids. Germline CDR1 reads GTSNPN; CDR2 reads SVGIG (reference sequence). This chain's CDR3 is CAWTEGSSPLHF. The CDR3 coding sequence is TGTGCCTGGACCGAGGGATCTTCACCCCTCCACTTT.

This clone appeared a single time. The chain couples TRBV7-8 to TRBJ1-2; D gene ambiguous. The CDR3 covers 13 residues. The V gene lost 3 bases and the J gene lost 4 bases, with 9 bases spanning the gap. CDR1 and CDR2 (germline): SGHVS, FQNEAQ. The CDR3 loop reads CASSLSGSYGYTF. As DNA, the CDR3 is TGTGCCAGCAGCTTGTCCGGGTCCTATGGCTACACCTTC.

The J gene is TRBJ1-2, the V gene TRBV5-1, with TRBD1 identical over 7 bases. V was clipped by 0 bases and J by 8 bases; unmatched bases: 13. Germline values: CDR1 SGHRS, CDR2 YFSETQ. The length of the CDR3 is 16 residues. The CDR3 loop is CASSLDGPGGERGYTF. The CDR3 nucleotides are TGCGCCAGCAGCTTGGATGGGCCAGGGGGTGAGAGAGGCTACACCTTC.

V and J are TRBV4-1 and TRBJ1-5; TRBD1 agrees at 8 bases. Germline CDR1 MGHRA, CDR2 YSYEKL. J gave up 1 base and V 4 bases, and 12 bases lay outside the gene matches. CDR3 length equals 18 residues. The CDR3 DNA sequence: TGCGCCAGCAGCCCCGGGACAGGTGCCTCGGGAAGCAATCAGCCCCAGCATTTT. Translating gives CASSPGTGASGSNQPQHF.

The sample holds one count of this clone. V and J are TRBV2 and TRBJ2-5; 7 nucleotides align to TRBD1. After removal of 6 bases from V and 5 bases from J, the junction contained 12 bases not matched to a gene. The CDR3 is 15 residues long. Per the germline V gene, CDR1 is SNHLY and CDR2 is FYNNEI. The CDR3 loop is CASRLQGPEEETQYF. The CDR3 bases are TGTGCCAGCAGGCTACAGGGGCCCGAGGAGGAGACCCAGTACTTC.

The chain is built from TRBV2 and TRBJ2-1; TRBD2 agrees at 14 bases. CDR1 SNHLY and CDR2 FYNNEI come from the germline V gene. The CDR3 contains 18 residues. Unmatched junction bases numbered 8, after V lost 6 bases and J lost 1 base. The CDR3 protein is CASSPRTSGGPSYNEQFF. In DNA form, the CDR3 reads TGTGCCAGCAGCCCTAGGACTAGCGGGGGGCCGTCCTACAATGAGCAGTTCTTC.

The CDR3 reads CASRDERGGRDEQFF. In DNA form, the CDR3 reads TGTGCCAGCAGAGACGAGCGGGGGGGCCGAGATGAGCAGTTCTTC. The chain employs TRBV6-6 and TRBJ2-1; 10 positions match TRBD2. The V gene end was trimmed by 6 bases and the J gene end by 8 bases; junction bases not matched to a gene: 10. The CDR3 length is 15 residues. Germline V CDR1 and CDR2: MNHNY, SVGAGI (reference sequence).

This chain links TRBV19 with TRBJ1-5; the D is unclear. Germline-derived CDR1 and CDR2 are LNHDA and SQIVND (reference sequence). CDR3 length equals 15 residues. Deletions cut 7 bases from V and 0 bases from J, with 13 bases between. This CDR3 reads CASKERNYSNQPQHF. In DNA, the CDR3 is TGTGCCAGTAAGGAACGGAACTATAGCAATCAGCCCCAGCATTTT.

This clone occurred once. The chain carries TRBV30 and TRBJ1-4; D not certain. V was clipped by 4 bases and J by 7 bases, with 10 bases between them. CDR3 length: 12 residues. Germline CDR1 reads GTSNPN; CDR2 reads SVGIG (reference sequence). This CDR3 reads CAWTGSGEKLFF. CDR3 sequence (DNA): TGTGCCTGGACAGGTTCAGGTGAAAAACTGTTTTTT.

The chain couples TRBV6-5 to TRBJ1-5, with D possibly being TRBD1 (6 bases). The V and J ends lost 2 bases and 6 bases respectively, with 11 bases between them. Germline V gene data show CDR1 as MNHEY and CDR2 as SVGAGI. The CDR3 consists of 14 residues. The CDR3 is CASSYGAGVQPQHF. CDR3 bases: TGTGCCAGCAGTTACGGGGCAGGGGTTCAGCCCCAGCATTTT.

V gene TRBV5-5 combines with J gene TRBJ1-1; a possible D gene is TRBD1 (5 bases). Trimming took off 4 bases at V and 1 base at J, with 8 bases between the two ends. The CDR3 extends over 13 amino acids. Germline assignment: CDR1 SGHKS and CDR2 YYEKEE (reference sequence). The CDR3 region is CASSVTENTEAFF. DNA for the CDR3: TGTGCCAGCAGCGTGACAGAGAACACTGAAGCTTTCTTT.

The chain employs TRBV10-3 and TRBJ1-3, with 8 bases matching TRBD1. This CDR3 has 17 residues. CDR1 is ENHRY, CDR2 SYGVKD, per germline. After removal of 0 bases from V and 2 bases from J, the junction contained 6 bases not matched to a gene. The CDR3: CAISESRQGAAGNTIYF. In nucleotides, the CDR3 is TGTGCCATCAGTGAGTCGCGGCAGGGGGCTGCTGGAAACACCATATATTTT.

V usage is TRBV6-6 and J usage is TRBJ1-5, with a weak D call TRBD1 (5 bases). CDR1 and CDR2 from the germline V gene are MNHNY and SVGAGI (reference sequence). CDR3 length: 15 amino acids. Trimming took off 2 bases at V and 2 bases at J, with 10 bases between the two ends. Written as DNA, the CDR3 is TGTGCCAGCAGTTACGGGGGGAACGGCAATCAGCCCCAGCATTTT. This gives the protein CASSYGGNGNQPQHF.